Listed here are 28 T cell receptor beta chains from one sample, sequenced in a study of blood T cell repertoires in COVID-19. TCRdb's copy holds only in-frame clones and misses some; the assay was immunoSEQ multiplex PCR. The sample holds roughly 180,000 clones, approximately 80% seen once. Sequenced material: PBMCs or T cells enriched from blood (not recorded which). All receptors come from a man aged 45 to 65 who had recovered from COVID-19.

The chain uses TRBV7-2 and TRBJ2-7; D gene uncertain. This CDR3 is 14 amino acids long. In germline, CDR1 is SGHTA, CDR2 FQGNSA. The ends were cut back, 1 base at V and 0 bases at J, with 7 bases in the middle. CDR3 loop: CASSLEAFSYEQYF. CDR3 nucleotides: TGTGCCAGCAGCTTAGAAGCTTTCTCCTACGAGCAGTACTTC.

The genes are TRBV19 and TRBJ2-3; 7 nucleotides match TRBD2. With V trimmed by 4 bases and J by 5 bases, 15 bases remained unmatched. CDR3 length: 17 amino acids. Germline V lookup: CDR1 LNHDA, CDR2 SQIVND (reference sequence). Here the CDR3 DNA reads TGTGCCAGTAGTAATGGCGCCAGCAGGACTAGTCTAGATACGCAGTATTTT. Residues: CASSNGASRTSLDTQYF.

CDR3 coding DNA: TGTGCCAGTAGTACGAGGCGGCAGGGGACAGATACGCAGTATTTT. It codes for CASSTRRQGTDTQYF. This chain connects TRBV19 to TRBJ2-3, with a possible D match to TRBD1 (6 bases). Germline V CDR1 and CDR2: LNHDA, SQIVND (reference sequence). V was shortened by 4 bases and J by 3 bases, with 14 bases between the two germline ends. The CDR3 is 15 residues long.

The rearrangement joins TRBV19 to TRBJ2-5, with D perhaps matching TRBD1 (6 bases). V gave up 10 bases and J gave up 5 bases, with 11 bases separating them. Germline CDR1 reads LNHDA; CDR2 reads SQIVND (reference sequence). This CDR3 contains 11 residues. The CDR3 nucleotides are TGTGCCACCAGGGGATGGGAGACCCAGTACTTC. Encoded protein: CATRGWETQYF.

This chain connects TRBV12-3 or TRBV12-4 to TRBJ1-1; D may be TRBD1 (5 bases). CDR3 size: 13 residues. V lost 0 bases and J lost 9, with 11 bases in between. Here the CDR3 DNA reads TGTGCCAGCAGTTTAGCGCGCAGGGTTCAAGCTTTCTTT. The encoded protein is CASSLARRVQAFF.

The chain links TRBV5-4 to TRBJ2-7; perhaps TRBD2 as D (6 bases). The CDR3 totals 15 residues. Trimming shortened V by 0 bases and J by 5 bases, and 15 bases separated the two germline ends. The germline V gene has CDR1 SGHNT and CDR2 YYREEE (reference sequence). The CDR3 reads CASSLVGRLVNEQYF. The CDR3, as DNA: TGTGCCAGCAGCTTGGTGGGTAGACTAGTCAACGAGCAGTACTTC. The full variable domain, completed using reference TRBV5-4 and TRBJ2-7, is ETGVTQSPTHLIKTRGQQVTLRCSSQSGHNTVSWYQQALGQGPQFIFQYYREEENGRGNFPPRFSGLQFPNYSSELNVNALELDDSALYLCASSLVGRLVNEQYFGPGTRLTVT.

The V call is TRBV19, the J call TRBJ1-5; 8 nucleotides agree with TRBD1. In germline, CDR1 is LNHDA, CDR2 SQIVND (reference sequence). V gave up 3 bases and J gave up 1 base; unmatched junction bases: 8. The CDR3 length is 17 residues. CDR3 bases: TGTGCCAGTAGTATTCGGACAGGGAATCCCAGCAATCAGCCCCAGCATTTT. It encodes CASSIRTGNPSNQPQHF.

This clone was detected once. Here the CDR3 DNA reads TGTGCCAGCAGCTCCATAGCGGGAGGGCCCTACGAGCAGTACTTC. Translating gives CASSSIAGGPYEQYF. J is TRBJ2-7 and V is TRBV7-6; 11 nucleotides align to TRBD2. CDR1 is SGHVS, CDR2 FNYEAQ, per germline. The trim removed 4 bases at V and 2 bases at J, leaving 4 bases unmatched. This CDR3 has 15 residues.

CDR3 sequence reads: CASRKGRGGRRTEAFF. The CDR3 coding sequence is TGTGCCAGCAGGAAAGGGAGAGGGGGACGGCGGACTGAAGCTTTCTTT. The chain combines TRBV28 with TRBJ1-1, with D possibly being TRBD1 (6 bases). Germline CDR1 reads MDHEN; CDR2 reads SYDVKM. This CDR3 contains 16 residues. Trimming took off 6 bases at V and 5 bases at J, with 22 bases between the two ends.

The chain couples TRBV7-9 to TRBJ2-1, with 9 nucleotides matching TRBD1. The CDR3 length is 15 residues. V shed 5 bases and J 10 bases; nucleotides not matched to a gene: 12. In germline, CDR1 is SEHNR, CDR2 FQNEAQ (reference sequence). CDR3: CASSTTGTGSWEQFF. The CDR3 region has the DNA TGTGCCAGCAGCACCACCGGGACAGGGTCTTGGGAGCAGTTCTTC.

V is TRBV9 and J is TRBJ2-7; D remains unclear. CDR1 is SGDLS, CDR2 YYNGEE, per germline. The CDR3 has 13 amino acids. The germline V and J ends were trimmed by 1 base and 7 bases, with 12 bases remaining between them. The CDR3 protein is CASSVYSSSEQYF. CDR3 sequence (DNA): TGTGCCAGCAGCGTATACAGCTCCAGTGAGCAGTACTTC.

The chain combines TRBV29-1 with TRBJ2-3, with 13 positions matching TRBD2. The CDR3 is 14 residues long. Looked up from germline, CDR1 is SQVTM and CDR2 is ANQGSEA. Trimming at V came to 7 bases and at J to 6 bases, leaving 7 bases not matched to a gene. CDR3 sequence reads: CSATAGLAGDTQYF. Here the CDR3 DNA reads TGCAGCGCCACAGCGGGACTAGCGGGGGATACGCAGTATTTT.

This rearrangement joins TRBV27 to TRBJ1-5, with no clear D. Trimming pared 6 bases from V and 4 bases from J, leaving 13 bases between. Germline loops: CDR1 MNHEY, CDR2 SMNVEV (reference sequence). The CDR3 runs to 14 residues. The CDR3 loop is CASSLEWNNQPQHF. The CDR3 bases are TGTGCCAGCAGCCTAGAGTGGAATAATCAGCCCCAGCATTTT.

The V call is TRBV7-6, the J call TRBJ2-7, with 9 bases aligning to TRBD2. This CDR3 region has 16 residues. Germline CDR1 is SGHVS and CDR2 is FNYEAQ. V dropped 3 bases and J dropped 7; count of bases not matched to a gene: 13. CDR3 sequence: CASSLRLATRGGEQYF. CDR3 nucleotide sequence: TGTGCCAGCAGCTTGAGACTAGCCACGCGGGGGGGGGAGCAGTACTTC. Variable domain in full (rest from reference TRBV7-6 and TRBJ2-7): GAGVSQSPRYKVTKRGQDVALRCDPISGHVSLYWYRQALGQGPEFLTYFNYEAQQDKSGLPNDRFSAERPEGSISTLTIQRTEQRDSAMYRCASSLRLATRGGEQYFGPGTRLTVT.

This rearrangement joins TRBV6-5 to TRBJ2-7, with 8 nucleotides matching TRBD2. Germline values: CDR1 MNHEY, CDR2 SVGAGI. The J segment lost 1 base and the V segment lost 7 bases, leaving 9 bases of the junction unmatched. The CDR3 length is 15 residues. The DNA for the CDR3 is TGTGCCAGCACCCAAGGAGGGACTAGATCCTACGAGCAGTACTTC. Amino acids: CASTQGGTRSYEQYF.

V and J are TRBV18 and TRBJ2-1; a weak D match, TRBD1 (7 bases). This CDR3 spans 15 amino acids. Germline V gene sequence: CDR1 KGHSH, CDR2 LQKENI. The V gene lost 3 bases and the J gene lost 7 bases, with 16 bases spanning the gap. The CDR3 coding sequence is TGTGCCAGCTCACCGAACAGGGGAAGCGGGAATGAGCAGTTCTTC. Translating gives CASSPNRGSGNEQFF.

This CDR3 is CASSGGLAFGDTQYF. CDR3 nucleotides: TGTGCCAGCAGTGGGGGACTAGCGTTCGGAGATACGCAGTATTTT. The gene calls are TRBV2 and TRBJ2-3; TRBD2 aligns across 10 bases. With V trimmed by 4 bases and J by 5 bases, 6 bases remained unmatched. CDR1 is SNHLY, CDR2 FYNNEI, per germline. This CDR3 has 15 residues.

The rearrangement links TRBV7-2 to TRBJ2-5; unclear D gene. V was cut by 3 bases and J by 2 bases, with 13 bases left in between. The germline CDR1 and CDR2 sequences are SGHTA and FQGNSA. This CDR3 contains 15 residues. Here the CDR3 DNA reads TGTGCCAGCAGCTTGCGGCAGAAGATACAAGAGACCCAGTACTTC. Residues: CASSLRQKIQETQYF. Filled out from reference TRBV7-2 and TRBJ2-5, the complete variable domain reads GAGVSQSPSNKVTEKGKDVELRCDPISGHTALYWYRQSLGQGLEFLIYFQGNSAPDKSGLPSDRFSAERTGGSVSTLTIQRTQQEDSAVYLCASSLRQKIQETQYFGPGTRLLVL.

The chain couples TRBV29-1 to TRBJ2-7; perhaps TRBD1 as D (6 bases). Germline CDR1 SQVTM, CDR2 ANQGSEA. Trimming stripped 5 bases from V and 4 bases from J, with 15 bases between. The CDR3 loop spans 13 amino acids. The CDR3 DNA is TGCAGCGTTCTCCGGGACAAGCCTTACGAGCAGTACTTC. This sequence encodes CSVLRDKPYEQYF.

The chain joins TRBV7-9 to TRBJ1-1; D call uncertain. Trimming left V 1 base short and J 1 base short, with 4 bases between. CDR1 is SEHNR, CDR2 FQNEAQ, per germline (reference sequence). This CDR3 spans 13 amino acids. Here the CDR3 reads CASSLGQNTEAFF. CDR3 coding DNA: TGTGCCAGCAGCTTAGGACAGAACACTGAAGCTTTCTTT.

The chain carries TRBV19 and TRBJ2-1, with D possibly TRBD2 on 5 matching bases. The V and J ends lost 7 bases and 10 bases respectively, with 20 bases between them. This CDR3 comprises 14 residues. Per germline, CDR1 LNHDA and CDR2 SQIVND (reference sequence). Here the CDR3 reads CASKIGLASREQFF. The CDR3 nucleotides read TGTGCCAGTAAAATCGGTCTAGCCTCGCGGGAGCAGTTCTTC.

A single count supports this clone. V and J are TRBV6-5 and TRBJ2-3; 9 bases are a match to TRBD2. Germline values: CDR1 MNHEY, CDR2 SVGAGI. Trimming removed 10 bases from V and 1 base from J; junction bases left unmatched: 3. The CDR3 has 13 amino acids. Here the CDR3 reads CATIAGGTDTQYF. CDR3 nucleotides: TGTGCCACTATAGCGGGGGGCACAGATACGCAGTATTTT.

This clone was seen once. This sample also contains other DNA sequences that code for the same CDR3. The V call is TRBV20-1, the J call TRBJ2-1, with D unclear. Germline V gene sequence: CDR1 DFQATT, CDR2 SNEGSKA (reference sequence). V lost 5 bases and J lost 4, with 3 bases in between. This CDR3 region has 10 residues. CDR3 sequence: CSALYNEQFF. The CDR3 DNA reads as TGCAGTGCTCTGTACAATGAGCAGTTCTTC.

The chain employs TRBV18 and TRBJ1-1, with 7 bases lining up with TRBD1. The germline CDR1 and CDR2 sequences are KGHSH and LQKENI. After removal of 5 bases from V and 2 bases from J, the junction contained 5 bases not matched to a gene. The CDR3 runs 14 residues. CDR3 DNA sequence: TGTGCCAGCTCAGAGGGACAGCTTAACACTGAAGCTTTCTTT. It translates to CASSEGQLNTEAFF.

A single count supports this clone. V is TRBV5-1 and J is TRBJ2-3, with D perhaps matching TRBD2 (5 bases). Germline CDR1 is SGHRS and CDR2 is YFSETQ. Deletions cut 0 bases from V and 9 bases from J, with 20 bases between. The CDR3 has 16 residues. CDR3 DNA: TGCGCCAGCAGCTTGGGGTGGACTCCGGAAGATAACACGCAGTATTTT. It codes for CASSLGWTPEDNTQYF.

This sequence joins TRBV4-1 and TRBJ2-1; D is perhaps TRBD2 (5 bases). The CDR3 consists of 13 residues. Per the germline V gene, CDR1 is MGHRA and CDR2 is YSYEKL. The germline V and J ends were trimmed by 5 bases and 10 bases, with 15 bases remaining between them. CDR3 sequence: CASSAIDPSEQFF. CDR3 nucleotides: TGCGCCAGCAGCGCCATTGACCCTAGCGAGCAGTTCTTC.

The genes are TRBV5-1 and TRBJ2-7; D might be TRBD1 (6 bases). Germline V gives CDR1 SGHRS, CDR2 YFSETQ. V lost 0 bases to trimming and J lost 5 bases, with 15 bases between them. This CDR3 has 15 residues. CDR3 sequence (DNA): TGCGCCAGCAGCTTGGGCTCCGGACAGAGGGACGAGCAGTACTTC. Protein sequence: CASSLGSGQRDEQYF.

The chain joins TRBV4-1 to TRBJ2-1, with TRBD2 matching over 8 bases. This CDR3 has 18 amino acids. From germline, CDR1 is MGHRA and CDR2 YSYEKL. The V segment lost 0 bases and the J segment 0 bases; nucleotides outside the gene matches: 7. DNA of the CDR3: TGCGCCAGCAGCCAAGAATCGATCGGGGGGGGCTCCTACAATGAGCAGTTCTTC. This translates into CASSQESIGGGSYNEQFF.